Listed below are T cell receptor beta chains from one sample, sequenced in a study of cytomegalovirus exposure and HLA in healthy donors. The protocol was immunoSEQ multiplex PCR, while the TCRdb copy is restricted to in-frame clones and leaves out a portion. The sample carries 90,000 to 150,000 clones, approximately 78% recorded once. The sample was PBMCs. All receptors come from a woman aged 30 to 39 in good health and CMV-seropositive. Each CDR3 is given with its conserved first and last residue. The D gene is left open where the match is weak. Clone size, where shown, is once, few, many, or a class for clones that have expanded.

clone size	D gene	V gene	J gene	CDR3 DNA	CDR3 protein
-	TRBD1	TRBV7-6	TRBJ2-3	TGTGCCAGCAGCTTAGCGGGACAGGGTATTGGCACAGATACGCAGTATTTT	CASSLAGQGIGTDTQYF
-	-	TRBV18	TRBJ2-2	TGTGCCAGCTCACCAAAGGATTACGCGGAGAACACCGGGGAGCTGTTTTTT	CASSPKDYAENTGELFF
-	TRBD1	TRBV29-1	TRBJ1-2	TGCAGCGTTCGTGGGGACAGGGGAACCTATGGCTACACCTTC	CSVRGDRGTYGYTF
-	TRBD1	TRBV4-2	TRBJ1-5	TGTGCCAGCAGCGCAGAAACTGGGACAGGGGTAAGTGGGAGCAATCAGCCCCAGCATTTT	CASSAETGTGVSGSNQPQHF
few	TRBD1	TRBV28	TRBJ1-2	TGTGCCAGCAGTAAACAGGGGGCTAACTATGGCTACACCTTC	CASSKQGANYGYTF
-	-	TRBV27	TRBJ2-7	TGTGCCAGCAGTTTCTTAGGGGGCTCCTACGAGCAGTACTTC	CASSFLGGSYEQYF
-	-	TRBV7-2	TRBJ2-7	TGTGCCAGCAGCTTCGGACAGTCCTACGAGCAGTACTTC	CASSFGQSYEQYF
-	TRBD1	TRBV29-1	TRBJ2-7	TGCAGCGTTCGGGGACAGGGTCAGCTTTACGAGCAGTACTTC	CSVRGQGQLYEQYF
once	TRBD2	TRBV7-9	TRBJ2-1	TGTGCCAGCAGCAGTCCAAAGGGGCGGGGGGGGAAAAATTACAATGAGCAGTTCTTC	CASSSPKGRGGKNYNEQFF
-	-	TRBV11-2	TRBJ2-5	TGTGCCAGCAGCTTCGGTCGGTTTGAGACCCAGTACTTC	CASSFGRFETQYF
once	-	TRBV10-1	TRBJ2-7	TGCGCTCCTTATCCGCAGGACGAGCAGTACTTC	CAPYPQDEQYF
-	TRBD2	TRBV5-6	TRBJ2-5	TGTGCCAGCAGCTACGGCGGGGGGAGGGAGACCCAGTACTTC	CASSYGGGRETQYF
-	TRBD1	TRBV2	TRBJ1-4	TGTGCCAGCAGAGGGACGACAGGGATAAATGAAAAACTGTTTTTT	CASRGTTGINEKLFF
few	-	TRBV7-9	TRBJ2-7	TGTGCCAGCAGCGGGCAGGGACAACCCGAGCAGTACTTC	CASSGQGQPEQYF
-	-	TRBV10-3	TRBJ2-7	TGTGCCATCAGTGAGAGGACAGTCTCCTACGAGCAGTACTTC	CAISERTVSYEQYF
-	-	TRBV11-2	TRBJ2-2	TGTGCCAGCAGCGCGGGAAGTAGCACCGGGGAGCTGTTTTTT	CASSAGSSTGELFF
-	-	TRBV7-9	TRBJ2-7	TGTGCCAGCAGCTTATTAGGGGGAGTGAGCTCCTACGAGCAGTACTTC	CASSLLGGVSSYEQYF
-	TRBD2	TRBV19	TRBJ2-6	TGTGCCAGTAGTATAGCGGGGGGGGCCCCTGGGGCCAACGTCCTGACTTTC	CASSIAGGAPGANVLTF
-	TRBD1	TRBV6-5	TRBJ1-6	TGTGCCAGCAGTTCGGACAGGCCTTCACCCCTCCACTTT	CASSSDRPSPLHF
-	TRBD2	TRBV7-9	TRBJ2-5	TGTGCCAGCAGCTGGAGGACTAGCAGGGAGACCCAGTACTTC	CASSWRTSRETQYF
-	-	TRBV4-3	TRBJ2-3	TGCGCCAGCAGCCAAGCCCCAGGTAGTTCCACAGATACGCAGTATTTT	CASSQAPGSSTDTQYF
-	-	TRBV18	TRBJ2-2	TGTGCCAGCTCACGACCCTTACAGGGATATCGAACCGGGGAGCTGTTTTTT	CASSRPLQGYRTGELFF
-	TRBD2	TRBV4-1	TRBJ2-3	TGCGCCAGCAGCCTCTTTGGACTAGTCGGCGGCACAGATACGCAGTATTTT	CASSLFGLVGGTDTQYF
-	TRBD1	TRBV6-1	TRBJ1-4	TGTGCCAGCAGTGAAGGGACAGGGGATGAATATAATGAAAAACTGTTTTTT	CASSEGTGDEYNEKLFF
once	TRBD1	TRBV7-2	TRBJ1-2	TGTGCCAGCAGCTCGGACAGGGGGACCATAGCCCCCGACTATGGCTACACCTTC	CASSSDRGTIAPDYGYTF
-	TRBD2	TRBV7-2	TRBJ2-1	TGTGCCAGCAGCTTAGGTGGGACTAAGATTGAGCAGTTCTTC	CASSLGGTKIEQFF
few	-	TRBV9	TRBJ2-5	TGTGCCAGCAGCTCACCTCCGGGACTCCGGTACCAAGAGACCCAGTACTTC	CASSSPPGLRYQETQYF
few	-	TRBV15	TRBJ2-3	TGTGCCACCAGCGGCCCCTTGACAGATACGCAGTATTTT	CATSGPLTDTQYF
-	TRBD1	TRBV11-3	TRBJ2-7	TGTGCCAGCAGCTTCCGGACAGGCAGCTCCTACGAGCAGTACTTC	CASSFRTGSSYEQYF
-	TRBD2	TRBV28	TRBJ2-5	TGTGCCAGCAGTTCTCCCGGTGGGACTAGGGGGGAGACCCAGTACTTC	CASSSPGGTRGETQYF
-	-	TRBV28	TRBJ1-3	TGTGCCAGCAGTTTTCCGGGACACTTCTCTGGAAACACCATATATTTT	CASSFPGHFSGNTIYF
once	-	TRBV5-1	TRBJ1-3	TGCGCCAGCAGCGAGAATGCTGGAAACACCATATATTTT	CASSENAGNTIYF
-	-	TRBV28	TRBJ1-6	TGTGCCAGCAGTTTCACCCCAGGGTTGGTTGGCTATAATTCACCCCTCCACTTT	CASSFTPGLVGYNSPLHF
-	-	TRBV21-1	TRBJ2-7	TGTGCCAGCAACGAAGACAGGGGGCTGGACGAGCAGTACTTC	CASNEDRGLDEQYF
-	-	TRBV7-2	TRBJ1-2	TGTGCCAGCAGCTTAGCGGGAGGGGGGGCTGGCTACACCTTC	CASSLAGGGAGYTF
-	TRBD2	TRBV4-1	TRBJ2-7	TGCGCCAGCAGCCAAGGTCCTAGCGGGGGGAACCACGTCTCCTACGAGCAGTACTTC	CASSQGPSGGNHVSYEQYF
-	TRBD1	TRBV30	TRBJ2-7	TGTGCCTGGAGTGTACGGAAAGGGGGCCCCGCCCTGGATGAGCAGTACTTC	CAWSVRKGGPALDEQYF
-	TRBD1	TRBV7-2	TRBJ2-1	TGTGCCAGCAGCTTAGCCGGGACAGAATACAATGAGCAGTTCTTC	CASSLAGTEYNEQFF
-	TRBD1	TRBV7-2	TRBJ2-1	TGTGCCAGCAGCTTGGGTTACAGGGGCTCCTACAATGAGCAGTTCTTC	CASSLGYRGSYNEQFF
-	-	TRBV28	TRBJ1-1	TGTGCCAGCTCAGGGGTCTCTGAAGCTTTCTTT	CASSGVSEAFF
-	-	TRBV6-1	TRBJ1-5	TGTGCCAGCAGTGAACTTGACAGGCGCAATCAGCCCCAGCATTTT	CASSELDRRNQPQHF
-	-	TRBV6-5	TRBJ1-2	TGTGCCAGCACCGGGGGAGCTAACTATGGCTACACCTTC	CASTGGANYGYTF
-	-	TRBV4-2	TRBJ1-2	TGTGCCAGCAGCCTACAGGGTGAGGGCTACACCTTC	CASSLQGEGYTF
-	TRBD1	TRBV15	TRBJ1-2	TGTGCCACCAGCAGAGATATTGGGACAGGATATGGCTACACCTTC	CATSRDIGTGYGYTF
-	TRBD2	TRBV4-1	TRBJ2-1	TGCGCCAGCAGCCAAGAGGGGGTACGCGGGGGGCCAAGCTCCTACAATGAGCAGTTCTTC	CASSQEGVRGGPSSYNEQFF
once	TRBD2	TRBV6-4	TRBJ2-3	TGTGCCAGCAGTGACCAGGCTAGCGGGAGCGCCATCCGAACGAATACGCAGTATTTT	CASSDQASGSAIRTNTQYF
few	-	TRBV7-2	TRBJ1-1	TGTGCCAGCAGCTTCAACACGAACACTGAAGCTTTCTTT	CASSFNTNTEAFF
-	TRBD1	TRBV4-3	TRBJ1-4	TGCGCCAGCAGCCAAGATCGGGACAGGGGCTATGAAAAACTGTTTTTT	CASSQDRDRGYEKLFF